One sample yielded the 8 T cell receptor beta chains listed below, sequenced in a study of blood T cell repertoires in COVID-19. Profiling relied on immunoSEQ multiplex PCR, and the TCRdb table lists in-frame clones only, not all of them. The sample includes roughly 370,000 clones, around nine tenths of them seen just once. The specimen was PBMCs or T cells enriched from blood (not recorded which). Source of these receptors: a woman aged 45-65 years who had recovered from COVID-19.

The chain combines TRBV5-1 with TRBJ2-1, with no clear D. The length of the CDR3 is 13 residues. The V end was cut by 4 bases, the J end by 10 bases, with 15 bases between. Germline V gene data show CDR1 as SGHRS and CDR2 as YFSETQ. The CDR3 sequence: CASSPVRGSEQFF. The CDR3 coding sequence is TGCGCCAGCAGCCCTGTCCGAGGCAGCGAGCAGTTCTTC. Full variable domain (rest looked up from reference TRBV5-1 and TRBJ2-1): KAGVTQTPRYLIKTRGQQVTLSCSPISGHRSVSWYQQTPGQGLQFLFEYFSETQRNKGNFPGRFSGRQFSNSRSEMNVSTLELGDSALYLCASSPVRGSEQFFGPGTRLTVL.

CDR3 coding DNA: TGTGCCAGCAGCCAAGGTCGACAGGCGGGCTACACCTTC. It translates to CASSQGRQAGYTF. The V and J genes are TRBV3-1 (or the pseudogene TRBV3-2) and TRBJ1-2; the D gene is possibly TRBD1 (6 bases). V was pared by 1 base and J by 8 bases, with 11 bases between. From germline, CDR1 is LGHDT and CDR2 YNNKEL (reference sequence). The CDR3 totals 13 residues.

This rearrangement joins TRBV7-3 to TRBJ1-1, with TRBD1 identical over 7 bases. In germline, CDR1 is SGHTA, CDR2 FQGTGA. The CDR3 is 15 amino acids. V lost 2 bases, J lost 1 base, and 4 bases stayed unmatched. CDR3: CASSLQGGGNTEAFF. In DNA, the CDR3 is TGTGCCAGCAGCTTACAAGGGGGCGGGAACACTGAAGCTTTCTTT.

The CDR3: CASSPRDRGLRNTIYF. CDR3 nucleotide sequence: TGCGCCAGCAGCCCCCGGGACAGGGGTTTAAGAAACACCATATATTTT. This sequence joins TRBV5-1 and TRBJ1-3, with 10 bases that match TRBD1. Losses at the gene ends were 4 bases for V and 5 bases for J; bases not matched to a gene: 9. The CDR3 extends over 16 amino acids. In germline, CDR1 is SGHRS, CDR2 YFSETQ.

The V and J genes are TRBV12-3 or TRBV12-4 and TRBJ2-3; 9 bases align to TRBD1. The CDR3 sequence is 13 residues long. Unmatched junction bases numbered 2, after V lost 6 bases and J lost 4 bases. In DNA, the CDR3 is TGTGCCAGCAGAAGGACAGGGGCAGATACGCAGTATTTT. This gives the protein CASRRTGADTQYF.

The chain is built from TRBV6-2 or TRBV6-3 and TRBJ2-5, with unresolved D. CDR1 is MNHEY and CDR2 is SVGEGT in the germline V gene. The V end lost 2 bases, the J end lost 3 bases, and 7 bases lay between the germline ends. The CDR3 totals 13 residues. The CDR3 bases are TGTGCCAGCAGTTACGACTCGAAAGAGACCCAGTACTTC. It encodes CASSYDSKETQYF.

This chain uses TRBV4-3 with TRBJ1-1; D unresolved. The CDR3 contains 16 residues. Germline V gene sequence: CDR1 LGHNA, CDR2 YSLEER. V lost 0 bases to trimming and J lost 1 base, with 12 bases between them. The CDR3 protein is CASSQDIGPGNTEAFF. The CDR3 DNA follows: TGCGCCAGCAGCCAAGATATCGGCCCAGGGAACACTGAAGCTTTCTTT.

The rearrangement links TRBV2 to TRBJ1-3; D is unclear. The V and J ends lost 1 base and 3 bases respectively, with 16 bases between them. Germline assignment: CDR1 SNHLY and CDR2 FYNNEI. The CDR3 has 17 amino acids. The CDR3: CASSEVQAGSVGNTIYF. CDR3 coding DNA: TGTGCCAGCAGTGAAGTCCAGGCAGGATCGGTTGGAAACACCATATATTTT.